The source of this T cell receptor beta chain is a study of regulatory T cells in long-lasting Graves disease. Findings and limits, study-wide: Persistent disease was associated with favored TRBV28 usage and with favored use of TRBJ1-2 and TRBJ2-5.

CDR3 length: 15 residues. V was clipped by 0 bases and J by 3 bases, with 9 bases between them. Germline V CDR1 and CDR2: LGHDT, YNNKEL (reference sequence). Of note for this clonotype: As yet, its antigen is unknown.

Investigators prepared the TCR beta libraries by applying iRepertoire HTBI primers and Arm-PCR of CDR3 regions. Per the authors' pipeline: Spanning all samples, the identified segments comprised some 66 TRBV and around 13 TRBJ. Via MiXCR, TCRdb re-called the multiplex PCR reads, giving one row per CDR3 protein. TCRdb, not the authors, supplied the V and J calls. The sample carries about 420,000 distinct CDR3 sequences, roughly 15% recorded once. Time point described: newly diagnosed GD, antithyroid drugs for less than 3 months. The TCR library was prepared using RNA isolated from PBMCs. The data were also submitted as part of a second study, on T cells in Graves' hyperthyroidism and ophthalmopathy. That report adds: Patients were aged 18 to 65, had disease duration under 2 months, and had newly diagnosed hyperthyroidism. Ophthalmopathy was distinguished from stable hyperthyroidism by 13 V-J signatures.

The source of this sequence is a young woman with Graves disease. Sequencing used peripheral blood mononuclear cells (PBMCs), obtained at new diagnosis, from a patient treated with antithyroid drugs. V and J are TRBV3-1 and TRBJ2-1; D ambiguous. The CDR3 region is CASSQDRLDYNEQFF. CDR3 nucleotides: TGTGCCAGCAGCCAAGATAGGCTAGACTACAATGAGCAGTTCTTC.